This T cell receptor beta chain was sequenced during a study of regulatory T cells in long-lasting Graves disease. Findings and limits, study-wide: Researchers reported studying only peripheral blood, not thyroid tissue.

From germline, CDR1 is MGHRA and CDR2 YSYEKL. The CDR3 loop spans 15 amino acids. V was pared by 3 bases and J by 4 bases, with 8 bases of the junction left unmatched. Concerning this clonotype itself: The antigen is not known.

Construction of the TCR beta libraries employed iRepertoire HTBI primers in conjunction with Arm-PCR of CDR3 regions. MiXCR, run by TCRdb on the multiplex PCR reads, gives a single entry per CDR3 protein. This sample has a few hundred thousand distinct CDR3 sequences, with about 22% found just once. Documented time point: persistent/refractory GD, antithyroid drugs over 5 years with positive TRAb. The TCR library was made from RNA extracted from PBMCs. Guidelines of the American Thyroid Association were used to diagnose Graves' disease. Tubes containing EDTA received nine milliliters of drawn peripheral blood.

The J gene is TRBJ1-2, the V gene TRBV4-1; 7 nucleotides align to TRBD1. Sequenced here: peripheral blood mononuclear cells (PBMCs), sampled when the disease was refractory, from a patient treated with antithyroid drugs. The origin of this receptor is a female donor with Graves disease. The DNA for the CDR3 is TGCGCCAGCAGCCAGAACAGGGGCTCGGGCTATGGCTACACCTTC. Protein product: CASSQNRGSGYGYTF.